The 4 T cell receptor beta chains reported below all come from one sample, sequenced in a study of Tregs in tolerant kidney transplant recipients. Mixed chimerism was transient after nonmyeloablative marrow transplants from related graft donors. Profiled with immunoSEQ multiplex PCR; TCRdb holds only in-frame clones, not every one. The table includes 74,000 or so clones, more than 85% detected once. Sequenced material: CD4+ T cells from blood (PBMCs), taken 24 months after the transplant. The receptors come from a human patient who received a combined kidney and bone marrow transplant. Some of the T cells might come from the graft donor.

This clone has only one observation. The V gene is TRBV5-6, the J gene TRBJ2-2; 7 bases fit TRBD2. CDR3 size: 14 residues. V was pared by 4 bases and J by 6 bases, with 6 bases of the junction left unmatched. Per germline, CDR1 SGHDT and CDR2 YYEEEE. As DNA, the CDR3 is TGTGCCAGCAGCCGAGGACTAGTTGCCGGGGAGCTGTTTTTT. Translated: CASSRGLVAGELFF.

This chain connects TRBV5-1 to TRBJ2-2; D might be TRBD1 (6 bases). Germline V gives CDR1 SGHRS, CDR2 YFSETQ. Trimming removed 4 bases from V and 0 bases from J, with 7 bases in between. CDR3 length equals 14 residues. The CDR3 DNA reads as TGCGCCAGCAGCCGGGACACGAACACCGGGGAGCTGTTTTTT. This translates into CASSRDTNTGELFF.

With respect to this clone: Within the sample, other DNA sequences also encode this same CDR3. This rearrangement joins TRBV6-1 to TRBJ1-6, with a possible D match to TRBD1 (5 bases). V was cut by 2 bases and J by 3 bases, with 5 bases left in between. In germline, CDR1 is MNHNS, CDR2 SASEGT. The CDR3 is 14 residues long. Here the CDR3 reads CASSEQGYNSPLHF. In DNA form, the CDR3 reads TGTGCCAGCAGTGAACAGGGCTATAATTCACCCCTCCACTTT.

The chain combines TRBV5-1 with TRBJ2-3; 16 nucleotides align to TRBD2. This CDR3 has 21 residues. V shed 0 bases and J 5 bases; nucleotides not matched to a gene: 15. The V gene's germline CDR1 is SGHRS and CDR2 YFSETQ. CDR3 nucleotide sequence: TGCGCCAGCAGCTTGGCCACCGGGACAGGGACTAGCGGGGGGGCCGGAGATACGCAGTATTTT. Its translation: CASSLATGTGTSGGAGDTQYF.